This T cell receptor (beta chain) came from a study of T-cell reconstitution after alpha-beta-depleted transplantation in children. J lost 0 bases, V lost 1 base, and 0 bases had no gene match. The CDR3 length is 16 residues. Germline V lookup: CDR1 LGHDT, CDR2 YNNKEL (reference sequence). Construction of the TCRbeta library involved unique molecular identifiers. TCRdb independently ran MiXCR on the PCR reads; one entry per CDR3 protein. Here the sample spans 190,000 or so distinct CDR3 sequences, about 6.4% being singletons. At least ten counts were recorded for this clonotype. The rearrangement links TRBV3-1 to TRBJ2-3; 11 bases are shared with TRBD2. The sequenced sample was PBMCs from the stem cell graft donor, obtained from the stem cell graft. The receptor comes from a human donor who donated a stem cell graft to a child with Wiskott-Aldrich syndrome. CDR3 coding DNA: TGTGCCAGCAGCCAAGGGACTAGCGGGAGCACAGATACGCAGTATTTT. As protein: CASSQGTSGSTDTQYF.